Each of the 6 T cell receptor beta chains below was sequenced from the same sample in a study of molecular identifiers for immune sequencing clone quantification. In TCRdb, the PCR reads were re-called with MiXCR into one record per CDR3 protein. The sample has about 510,000 distinct CDR3 sequences, around a fifth seen once. The material sequenced was naive CD8+ T cells from blood, with Jurkat cell RNA spiked in. Subset meaning: FACS-sorted CD8+CD4-CCR7+CD45RA+ naive T cells. The receptors stem from a human donor in good health. Some libraries in this study had Jurkat cell RNA spiked in.

In the case of this clonotype: The junction and the germline gene differ at one end; a read error may be behind it. V is TRBV7-2 and J is TRBJ2-1, with 10 bases matching TRBD2. CDR1 and CDR2 (germline): SGHTA, FQGNSA. This CDR3 has 14 amino acids. The CDR3 region is CASSFGAGGSEQSF. DNA of the CDR3: TGTGCCAGCAGCTTCGGAGCGGGAGGGTCTGAGCAGTCCTTC.

The gene calls are TRBV12-3 or TRBV12-4 and TRBJ2-7; tentative D call: TRBD1 (6 bases). Trimming removed 2 bases from V and 0 bases from J, with 11 bases in between. The CDR3 runs to 15 residues. CDR3 bases: TGTGCCAGCAGTTTATGGACAGCTAACTCCTACGAGCAGTACTTC. Its translation: CASSLWTANSYEQYF.

Points on this clonotype: An end of the junction does not agree with germline; a read error may underlie this. The chain joins TRBV7-6 to TRBJ2-5, with D tentatively TRBD1 (6 bases). The CDR3 has 16 amino acids. The germline V gene encodes CDR1 SGHVS and CDR2 FNYEAQ. DNA for the CDR3: TGTGCCAGCAGCCGGACGTGGGGGCGAGGGGAAGAGGCCCAGTACTTC. It yields the protein CASSRTWGRGEEAQYF.

This clonotype was observed a few times. The chain couples TRBV6-2 or TRBV6-3 to TRBJ2-2; 9 nucleotides agree with TRBD1. The V and J ends lost 4 bases and 4 bases, in that order; junction bases with no gene match: 7. CDR1 and CDR2 (germline): MNHEY, SVGEGT. The CDR3 runs 16 residues. The CDR3, as DNA: TGTGCCAGCAGTTTCGGGACAGGGTTTTTCACCGGGGAGCTGTTTTTT. Protein: CASSFGTGFFTGELFF.

Ten or more counts support this clonotype. The chain combines TRBV6-2 or TRBV6-3 with TRBJ1-5, with 10 bases identical to TRBD1. The CDR3 has 16 amino acids. The germline CDR1 and CDR2 sequences are MNHEY and SVGEGT. After removal of 5 bases from V and 3 bases from J, the junction contained 7 bases not matched to a gene. The CDR3 reads CASSRGQGINNQPQHF. In DNA form, the CDR3 reads TGTGCCAGCAGTCGGGGACAGGGGATAAACAATCAGCCCCAGCATTTT.

The chain has TRBV4-1 and TRBJ2-1; a possible D gene is TRBD2 (5 bases). CDR3 length equals 16 residues. Germline CDR1 MGHRA, CDR2 YSYEKL. Trimming shortened V by 0 bases and J by 6 bases, and 15 bases separated the two germline ends. DNA for the CDR3: TGCGCCAGCAGCCAAGATGAACTAGGCCCCTTCAATGAGCAGTTCTTC. This translates into CASSQDELGPFNEQFF.